The 17 T cell receptor beta chains reported below all come from one sample, sequenced in a study of blood T cell repertoires in COVID-19. Profiled with immunoSEQ multiplex PCR; TCRdb holds only in-frame clones, not every one. The data contain about 360,000 clones, 86% of them singletons. The specimen was peripheral blood. The receptors stem from a woman aged 60 to 75 with COVID-19, enrolled during active disease.

This sequence joins TRBV7-9 and TRBJ2-2, with 8 bases aligning to TRBD2. The CDR3 contains 15 residues. CDR1 SEHNR and CDR2 FQNEAQ come from the germline V gene (reference sequence). V was pared by 4 bases and J by 9 bases, with 10 bases of the junction left unmatched. The CDR3 here is CASSSPAGDGRELFF. DNA for the CDR3: TGTGCCAGCAGCTCACCAGCGGGGGATGGACGGGAGCTGTTTTTT.

The chain couples TRBV19 to TRBJ1-6, with TRBD1 as a possible D gene (6 bases). CDR3 length: 16 residues. Trimming cost V 1 base and J 2 bases, with 9 bases left between them. Germline V gene lookup returns CDR1 LNHDA and CDR2 SQIVND (reference sequence). This CDR3 reads CASSIVQGTYNSPLHF. CDR3 in DNA: TGTGCCAGTAGTATAGTACAGGGTACCTATAATTCACCCCTCCACTTT.

The CDR3 sequence: CATQADRVNTGELFF. CDR3 in DNA: TGTGCCACACAGGCGGACAGGGTGAACACCGGGGAGCTGTTTTTT. The chain carries TRBV19 and TRBJ2-2, with TRBD1 identical over 8 bases. V was pared by 10 bases and J by 1 base, with 8 bases of the junction left unmatched. The CDR3 covers 15 residues. Looked up from germline, CDR1 is LNHDA and CDR2 is SQIVND (reference sequence).

The gene calls are TRBV10-3 and TRBJ2-1; 11 bases are shared with TRBD2. V was pared by 2 bases and J by 5 bases, with 8 bases of the junction left unmatched. Germline loops: CDR1 ENHRY, CDR2 SYGVKD. The CDR3 length is 17 residues. This CDR3 reads CAISEKGASGGNNEQFF. In DNA form, the CDR3 reads TGTGCCATCAGTGAGAAAGGGGCTAGCGGGGGGAACAATGAGCAGTTCTTC.

The CDR3 DNA follows: TGTGCCAGCAGCGTACCATCCCGGGGGGCTAGCACAGATACGCAGTATTTT. It yields the protein CASSVPSRGASTDTQYF. The chain carries TRBV9 and TRBJ2-3; weak D call: TRBD2 (7 bases). Germline CDR1 SGDLS, CDR2 YYNGEE. This CDR3 is 17 amino acids long. V was pared by 1 base and J by 0 bases, with 15 bases between. The full variable domain, in which reference TRBV9 and TRBJ2-3 provide the parts outside the CDR3, is DSGVTQTPKHLITATGQRVTLRCSPRSGDLSVYWYQQSLDQGLQFLIQYYNGEERAKGNILERFSAQQFPDLHSELNLSSLELGDSALYFCASSVPSRGASTDTQYFGPGTRLTVL.

The chain's CDR3 is CASSLGLFNEQFF. CDR3 DNA sequence: TGTGCCAGCAGTCTCGGACTCTTCAATGAGCAGTTCTTC. The V call is TRBV6-5, the J call TRBJ2-1, with a tentative D call TRBD2 (5 bases). The V and J ends lost 5 bases and 6 bases respectively, with 11 bases between them. Per germline, CDR1 MNHEY and CDR2 SVGAGI. The CDR3 is made up of 13 amino acids.

The V gene is TRBV7-2, the J gene TRBJ2-5, with 11 bases that match TRBD1. Unmatched junction bases numbered 5, after V lost 4 bases and J lost 4 bases. CDR1 and CDR2 (germline): SGHTA, FQGNSA. The CDR3 runs to 15 residues. Here the CDR3 DNA reads TGTGCCAGCAGCTGGACAGGGGGCCGGACAGAGACCCAGTACTTC. As protein: CASSWTGGRTETQYF.

The V call is TRBV5-1, the J call TRBJ2-1, with unresolved D. Germline values: CDR1 SGHRS, CDR2 YFSETQ. Trimming removed 1 base at V and 6 bases at J, with 8 bases between. CDR3 size: 13 residues. The CDR3: CASSLSLPNEQFF. CDR3 bases: TGCGCCAGCAGCTTGAGCTTACCCAATGAGCAGTTCTTC. Full variable domain (missing parts from reference TRBV5-1 and TRBJ2-1): KAGVTQTPRYLIKTRGQQVTLSCSPISGHRSVSWYQQTPGQGLQFLFEYFSETQRNKGNFPGRFSGRQFSNSRSEMNVSTLELGDSALYLCASSLSLPNEQFFGPGTRLTVL.

This chain uses TRBV2 with TRBJ1-1, with no clear D. The CDR3 is 14 residues long. V dropped 6 bases and J dropped 4 bases, with 15 bases sitting between them. Germline V CDR1 and CDR2: SNHLY, FYNNEI. CDR3 protein: CASSTTRQGTEAFF. Here the CDR3 DNA reads TGTGCCAGCAGCACGACACGCCAAGGCACTGAAGCTTTCTTT.

The V gene is TRBV19, the J gene TRBJ2-1; 13 bases map to TRBD2. Germline lookup yields CDR1 LNHDA and CDR2 SQIVND (reference sequence). Trimming cost V 6 bases and J 8 bases; bases outside gene matches: 7. This CDR3 comprises 15 residues. Written as DNA, the CDR3 is TGTGCCAGTAGCGAAACTAGCGGGGGGGCGCATGAGCAGTTCTTC. Encoded protein: CASSETSGGAHEQFF.

This chain connects TRBV25-1 to TRBJ1-3; weak D call: TRBD1 (5 bases). The CDR3 is 12 residues long. CDR1 and CDR2 (germline): MGHDK, SYGVNS. V was shortened by 7 bases and J by 1 base, with 5 bases between the two germline ends. Here the CDR3 reads CASTGSGNTIYF. The DNA of the CDR3 is TGTGCCAGCACAGGGTCTGGAAACACCATATATTTT. The whole variable domain, remainder taken from reference TRBV25-1 and TRBJ1-3, is EADIYQTPRYLVIGTGKKITLECSQTMGHDKMYWYQQDPGMELHLIHYSYGVNSTEKGDLSSESTVSRIRTEHFPLTLESARPSHTSQYLCASTGSGNTIYFGEGSWLTVV.

The J gene is TRBJ2-7, the V gene TRBV2; the match to TRBD1 covers 8 bases. This CDR3 region has 13 residues. With V trimmed by 7 bases and J by 1 base, 3 bases remained unmatched. Germline V gene data show CDR1 as SNHLY and CDR2 as FYNNEI. CDR3 in DNA: TGTGCCAGCAAACAGGGGGGTTCCTACGAGCAGTACTTC. As protein: CASKQGGSYEQYF. Looking up the rest from reference TRBV2 and TRBJ2-7 gives the full variable domain: EPEVTQTPSHQVTQMGQEVILRCVPISNHLYFYWYRQILGQKVEFLVSFYNNEISEKSEIFDDQFSVERPDGSNFTLKIRSTKLEDSAMYFCASKQGGSYEQYFGPGTRLTVT.

The V call is TRBV5-1, the J call TRBJ2-7, with 9 bases aligning to TRBD1. CDR3 size: 13 residues. CDR1 SGHRS and CDR2 YFSETQ come from the germline V gene. The trim removed 8 bases at V and 0 bases at J, leaving 3 bases unmatched. The CDR3: CASGTGNSYEQYF. CDR3 in DNA: TGCGCCAGTGGGACAGGGAACTCCTACGAGCAGTACTTC. The full variable domain, with the rest looked up from reference TRBV5-1 and TRBJ2-7, is KAGVTQTPRYLIKTRGQQVTLSCSPISGHRSVSWYQQTPGQGLQFLFEYFSETQRNKGNFPGRFSGRQFSNSRSEMNVSTLELGDSALYLCASGTGNSYEQYFGPGTRLTVT.

The rearrangement uses TRBV12-5 and TRBJ1-2; 8 positions match TRBD1. The germline gives CDR1 LGHNT, CDR2 FRNRAP. CDR3 length equals 13 residues. Trimming cost V 6 bases and J 5 bases; bases outside gene matches: 5. CDR3 protein: CASGQGAGYGYTF. The CDR3 region has the DNA TGTGCTAGTGGCCAGGGGGCAGGATATGGCTACACCTTC.

This chain uses TRBV18 with TRBJ2-7, with TRBD2 matching 16 bases. Unmatched junction bases numbered 0, after V lost 0 bases and J lost 1 base. CDR1 is KGHSH and CDR2 is LQKENI in the germline V gene. CDR3 length: 17 residues. CDR3 in amino acids: CASSPPGLAGGSYEQYF. Written as DNA, the CDR3 is TGTGCCAGCTCACCACCGGGACTAGCGGGGGGGTCCTACGAGCAGTACTTC.

This chain links TRBV5-6 with TRBJ1-4, with D uncertain. V shed 1 base and J shed 7 bases, with 11 bases lying between them. Germline lookup yields CDR1 SGHDT and CDR2 YYEEEE. The CDR3 runs to 14 residues. The CDR3 DNA reads TGTGCCAGCAGCTTGAATGCCTACAGTGAAAAACTGTTTTTT. Amino acid sequence: CASSLNAYSEKLFF.

The chain carries TRBV7-2 and TRBJ1-4; a possible D gene is TRBD1 (5 bases). This CDR3 comprises 14 residues. V lost 3 bases and J 10 bases, leaving 15 bases between the germline ends. In germline, CDR1 is SGHTA, CDR2 FQGNSA. Written as DNA, the CDR3 is TGTGCCAGCAGCTTTACGGGACTTCCTGGAAAACTGTTTTTT. Its protein product is CASSFTGLPGKLFF.